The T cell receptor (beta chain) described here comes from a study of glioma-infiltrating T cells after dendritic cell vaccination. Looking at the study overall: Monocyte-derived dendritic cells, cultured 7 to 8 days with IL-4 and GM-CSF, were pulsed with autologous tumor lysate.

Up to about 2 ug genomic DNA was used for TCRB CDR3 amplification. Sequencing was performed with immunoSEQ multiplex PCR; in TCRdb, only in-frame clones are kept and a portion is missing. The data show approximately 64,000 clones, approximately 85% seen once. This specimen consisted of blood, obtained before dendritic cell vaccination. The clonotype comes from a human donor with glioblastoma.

CDR3 in amino acids: CASSDLRAGTGLITIYF. CDR3 coding DNA: TGTGCCAGCAGTGACTTAAGGGCCGGGACAGGGTTGATCACCATATATTTT. The chain recombines TRBV6-4 with TRBJ1-3; 9 positions match TRBD1. The CDR3 runs to 17 residues. CDR1 is MRHNA and CDR2 is SNTAGT in the germline V gene. With V trimmed by 1 base and J by 9 bases, 13 bases remained unmatched.